This entry concerns a single TCR beta chain. The data were obtained in a study of shared clonotypes between healthy human individuals. The CDR3 is 15 amino acids. Germline CDR1 SGHNT, CDR2 YYREEE (reference sequence). Trimming at V came to 0 bases and at J to 7 bases, leaving 8 bases not matched to a gene. Sequenced by immunoSEQ multiplex PCR; TCRdb stores in-frame clones only, minus some. The profile shows 2 million to 2.5 million clones, 85% to 95% of them singletons. This receptor was identified in a man younger than 35 in good health. Some clones in this sample may be carry-over from other donors' samples. Sequencing was carried out using naive CD4+ T cells from PBMCs. Sample subset: CD45RA+ positively selected. The chain combines TRBV5-4 with TRBJ2-3; the match to TRBD2 covers 7 bases. CDR3 sequence (DNA): TGTGCCAGCAGCTTGGCGGCAGCGGGAAGCCATACGCAGTATTTT. Translating it yields CASSLAAAGSHTQYF.